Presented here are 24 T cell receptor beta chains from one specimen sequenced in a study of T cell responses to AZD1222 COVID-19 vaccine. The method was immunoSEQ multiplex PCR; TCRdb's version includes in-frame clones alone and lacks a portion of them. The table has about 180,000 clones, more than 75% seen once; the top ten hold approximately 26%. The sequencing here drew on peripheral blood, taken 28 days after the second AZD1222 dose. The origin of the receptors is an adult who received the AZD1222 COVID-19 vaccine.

In nucleotides, the CDR3 is TGTGCCACCTCATTCATGAACACTGAAGCTTTCTTT. Protein: CATSFMNTEAFF. The chain joins TRBV12-3 or TRBV12-4 to TRBJ1-1; D not certain. V lost 10 bases to trimming and J lost 0 bases, with 9 bases between them. CDR3 size: 12 residues.

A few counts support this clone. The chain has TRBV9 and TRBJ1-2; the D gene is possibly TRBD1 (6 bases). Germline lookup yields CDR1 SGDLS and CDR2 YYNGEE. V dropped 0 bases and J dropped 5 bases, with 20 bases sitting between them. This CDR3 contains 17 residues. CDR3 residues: CASSVEAEGVGEYGYTF. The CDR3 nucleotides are TGTGCCAGCAGCGTAGAGGCTGAGGGGGTGGGAGAATATGGCTACACCTTC. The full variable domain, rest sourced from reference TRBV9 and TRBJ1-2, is DSGVTQTPKHLITATGQRVTLRCSPRSGDLSVYWYQQSLDQGLQFLIQYYNGEERAKGNILERFSAQQFPDLHSELNLSSLELGDSALYFCASSVEAEGVGEYGYTFGSGTRLTVV.

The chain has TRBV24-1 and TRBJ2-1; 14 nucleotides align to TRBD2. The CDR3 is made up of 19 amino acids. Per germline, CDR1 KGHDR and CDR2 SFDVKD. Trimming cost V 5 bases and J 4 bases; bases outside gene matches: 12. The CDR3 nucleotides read TGTGCCACCAGTGTTAAGGTCGGACTAGCGGGAGGTGGGTACAATGAGCAGTTCTTC. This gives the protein CATSVKVGLAGGGYNEQFF.

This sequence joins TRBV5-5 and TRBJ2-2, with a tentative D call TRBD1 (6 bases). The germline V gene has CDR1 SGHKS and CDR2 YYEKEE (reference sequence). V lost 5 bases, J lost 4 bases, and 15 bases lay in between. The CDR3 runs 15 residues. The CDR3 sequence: CASRHVDSGTGELFF. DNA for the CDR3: TGTGCCAGCAGACACGTGGACAGCGGCACCGGGGAGCTGTTTTTT.

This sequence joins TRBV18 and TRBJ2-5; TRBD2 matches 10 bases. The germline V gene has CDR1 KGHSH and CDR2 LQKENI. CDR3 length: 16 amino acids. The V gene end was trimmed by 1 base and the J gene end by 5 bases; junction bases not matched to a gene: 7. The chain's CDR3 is CASSPLSSGSPETQYF. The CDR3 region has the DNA TGTGCCAGCTCACCACTCTCTAGCGGGAGCCCGGAGACCCAGTACTTC.

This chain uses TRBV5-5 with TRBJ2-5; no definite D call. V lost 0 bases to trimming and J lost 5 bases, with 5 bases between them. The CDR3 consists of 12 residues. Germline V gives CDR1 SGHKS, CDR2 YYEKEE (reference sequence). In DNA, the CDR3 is TGTGCCAGCAGCTTGGAGGTGGAGACCCAGTACTTC. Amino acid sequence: CASSLEVETQYF. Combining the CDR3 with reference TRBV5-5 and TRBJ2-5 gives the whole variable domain DAGVTQSPTHLIKTRGQQVTLRCSPISGHKSVSWYQQVLGQGPQFIFQYYEKEERGRGNFPDRFSARQFPNYSSELNVNALLLGDSALYLCASSLEVETQYFGPGTRLLVL.

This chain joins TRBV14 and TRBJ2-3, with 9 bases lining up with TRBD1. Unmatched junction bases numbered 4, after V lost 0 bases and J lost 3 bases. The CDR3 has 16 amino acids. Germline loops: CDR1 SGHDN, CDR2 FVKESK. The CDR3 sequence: CASSQEEDRGTDTQYF. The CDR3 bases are TGTGCCAGCAGCCAAGAGGAGGACAGGGGAACAGATACGCAGTATTTT.

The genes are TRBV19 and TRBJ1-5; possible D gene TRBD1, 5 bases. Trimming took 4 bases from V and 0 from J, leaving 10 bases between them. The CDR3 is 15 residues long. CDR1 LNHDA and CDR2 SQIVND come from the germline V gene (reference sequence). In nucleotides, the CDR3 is TGTGCCAGTAGTAGCGGGACGGTTAGCAATCAGCCCCAGCATTTT. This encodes CASSSGTVSNQPQHF.

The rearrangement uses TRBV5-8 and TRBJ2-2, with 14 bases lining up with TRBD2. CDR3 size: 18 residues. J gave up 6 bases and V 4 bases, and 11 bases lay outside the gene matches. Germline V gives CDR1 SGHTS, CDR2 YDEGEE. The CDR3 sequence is CASSLGTSGSNYPGELFF. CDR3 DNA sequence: TGTGCCAGCAGCCTCGGGACTAGCGGGAGTAATTACCCCGGGGAGCTGTTTTTT.

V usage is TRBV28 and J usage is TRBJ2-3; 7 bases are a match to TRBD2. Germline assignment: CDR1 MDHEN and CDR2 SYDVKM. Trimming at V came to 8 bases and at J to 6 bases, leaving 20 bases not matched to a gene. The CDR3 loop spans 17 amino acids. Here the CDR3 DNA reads TGTGCCAGCTCGTCCCCGCGGGAGTGGGCAGATCAGGATACGCAGTATTTT. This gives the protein CASSSPREWADQDTQYF.

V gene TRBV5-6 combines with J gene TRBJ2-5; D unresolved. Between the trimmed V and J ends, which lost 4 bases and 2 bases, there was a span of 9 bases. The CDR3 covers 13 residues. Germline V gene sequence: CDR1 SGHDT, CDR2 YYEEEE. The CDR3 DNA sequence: TGTGCCAGCAGCCTCAGAATACAAGAGACCCAGTACTTC. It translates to CASSLRIQETQYF.

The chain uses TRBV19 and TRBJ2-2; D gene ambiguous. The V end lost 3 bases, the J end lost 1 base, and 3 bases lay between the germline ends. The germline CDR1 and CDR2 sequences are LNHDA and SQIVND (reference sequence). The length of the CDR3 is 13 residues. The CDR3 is CASSIKNTGELFF. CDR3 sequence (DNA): TGTGCCAGTAGTATCAAGAACACCGGGGAGCTGTTTTTT.

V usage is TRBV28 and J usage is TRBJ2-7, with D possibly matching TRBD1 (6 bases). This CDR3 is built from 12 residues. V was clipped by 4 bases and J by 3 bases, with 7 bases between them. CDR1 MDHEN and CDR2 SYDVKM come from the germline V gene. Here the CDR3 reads CASSSDSYEQYF. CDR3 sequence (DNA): TGTGCCAGCAGTTCGGACAGCTACGAGCAGTACTTC. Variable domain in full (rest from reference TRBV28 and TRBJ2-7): DVKVTQSSRYLVKRTGEKVFLECVQDMDHENMFWYRQDPGLGLRLIYFSYDVKMKEKGDIPEGYSVSREKKERFSLILESASTNQTSMYLCASSSDSYEQYFGPGTRLTVT.

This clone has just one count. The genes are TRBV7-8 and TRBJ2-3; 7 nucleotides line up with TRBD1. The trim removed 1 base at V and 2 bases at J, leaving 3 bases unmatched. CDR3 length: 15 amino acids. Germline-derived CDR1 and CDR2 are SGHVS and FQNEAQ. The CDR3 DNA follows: TGTGCCAGCAGCTTAGACAGGGGCCCCACAGATACGCAGTATTTT. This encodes CASSLDRGPTDTQYF.

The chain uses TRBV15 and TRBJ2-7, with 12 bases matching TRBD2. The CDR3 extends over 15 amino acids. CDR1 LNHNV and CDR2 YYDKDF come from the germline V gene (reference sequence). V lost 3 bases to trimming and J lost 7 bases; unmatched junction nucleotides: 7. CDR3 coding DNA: TGTGCCACCAGCAGGGAGACTAGCGGGAGTCGGGAGCAGTACTTC. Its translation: CATSRETSGSREQYF.

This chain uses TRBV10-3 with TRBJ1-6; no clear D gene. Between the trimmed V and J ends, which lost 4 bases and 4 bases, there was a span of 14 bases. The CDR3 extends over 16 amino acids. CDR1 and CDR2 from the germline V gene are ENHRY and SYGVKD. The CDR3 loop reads CAISAQANIYNSPLHF. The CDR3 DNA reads TGTGCCATCAGTGCCCAGGCGAACATTTATAATTCACCCCTCCACTTT.

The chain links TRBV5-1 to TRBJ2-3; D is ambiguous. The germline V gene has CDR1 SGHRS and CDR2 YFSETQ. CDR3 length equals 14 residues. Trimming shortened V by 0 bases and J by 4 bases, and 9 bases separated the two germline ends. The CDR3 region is CASSLGQMADTQYF. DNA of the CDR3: TGCGCCAGCAGCTTGGGCCAGATGGCAGATACGCAGTATTTT.

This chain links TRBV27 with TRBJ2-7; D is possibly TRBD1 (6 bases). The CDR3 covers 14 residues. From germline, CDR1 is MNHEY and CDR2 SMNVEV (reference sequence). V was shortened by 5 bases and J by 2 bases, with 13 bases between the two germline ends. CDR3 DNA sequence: TGTGCCAGCAGTCTACAGGGAAACACCTACGAGCAGTACTTC. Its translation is CASSLQGNTYEQYF.

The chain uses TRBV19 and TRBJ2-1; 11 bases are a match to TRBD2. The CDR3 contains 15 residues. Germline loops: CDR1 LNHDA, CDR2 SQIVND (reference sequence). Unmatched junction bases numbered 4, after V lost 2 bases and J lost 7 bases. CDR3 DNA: TGTGCCAGTAGTATAATACTAGCGGGAGATAATGAGCAGTTCTTC. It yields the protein CASSIILAGDNEQFF.

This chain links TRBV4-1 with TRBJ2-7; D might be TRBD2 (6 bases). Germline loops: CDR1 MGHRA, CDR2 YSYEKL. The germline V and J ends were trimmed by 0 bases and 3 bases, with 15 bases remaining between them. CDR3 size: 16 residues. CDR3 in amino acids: CASSQDGRGNYYEQYF. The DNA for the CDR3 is TGCGCCAGCAGCCAAGACGGGCGGGGTAATTACTACGAGCAGTACTTC.

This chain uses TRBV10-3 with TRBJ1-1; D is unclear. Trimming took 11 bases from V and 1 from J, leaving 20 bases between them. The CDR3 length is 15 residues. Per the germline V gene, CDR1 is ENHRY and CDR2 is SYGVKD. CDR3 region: CAARGGPAANTEAFF. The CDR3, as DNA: TGTGCCGCTCGGGGAGGTCCAGCGGCGAACACTGAAGCTTTCTTT.

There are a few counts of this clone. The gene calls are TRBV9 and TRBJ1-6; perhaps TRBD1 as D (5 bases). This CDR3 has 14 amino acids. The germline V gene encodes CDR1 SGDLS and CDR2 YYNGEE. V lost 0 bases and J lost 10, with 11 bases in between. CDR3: CASSVVGLVSPLHF. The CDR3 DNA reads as TGTGCCAGCAGCGTAGTGGGACTGGTCTCACCCCTCCACTTT.

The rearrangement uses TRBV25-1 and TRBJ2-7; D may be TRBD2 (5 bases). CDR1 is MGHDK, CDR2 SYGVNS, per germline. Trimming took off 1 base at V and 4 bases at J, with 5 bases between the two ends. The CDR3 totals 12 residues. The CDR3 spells CASSESGYEQYF. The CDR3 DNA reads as TGTGCCAGCAGTGAATCGGGGTACGAGCAGTACTTC.

CDR3 protein: CASSKALRGNEQFF. CDR3 nucleotides: TGTGCCAGCAGCAAAGCCCTGAGAGGCAATGAGCAGTTCTTC. This chain uses TRBV21-1 with TRBJ2-1; TRBD2 is taken as the D call from the table, unchecked against the DNA. TRBV21-1 is annotated as a pseudogene. The CDR3 spans 14 residues.